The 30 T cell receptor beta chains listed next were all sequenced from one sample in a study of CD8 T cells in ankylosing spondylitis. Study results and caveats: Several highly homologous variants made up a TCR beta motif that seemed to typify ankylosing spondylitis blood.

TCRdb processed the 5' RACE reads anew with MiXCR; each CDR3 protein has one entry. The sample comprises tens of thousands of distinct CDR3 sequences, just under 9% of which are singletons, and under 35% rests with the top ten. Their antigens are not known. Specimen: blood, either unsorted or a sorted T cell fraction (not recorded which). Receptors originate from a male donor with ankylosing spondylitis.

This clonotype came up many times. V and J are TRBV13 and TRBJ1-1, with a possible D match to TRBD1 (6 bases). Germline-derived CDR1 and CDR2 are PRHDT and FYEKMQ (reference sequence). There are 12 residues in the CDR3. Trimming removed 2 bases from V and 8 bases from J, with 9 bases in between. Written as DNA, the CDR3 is TGTGCCAGCAGCTTAACCCAGGGGGAAGCTTTCTTT. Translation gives CASSLTQGEAFF. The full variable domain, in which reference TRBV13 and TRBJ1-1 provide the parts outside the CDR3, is AAGVIQSPRHLIKEKRETATLKCYPIPRHDTVYWYQQGPGQDPQFLISFYEKMQSDKGSIPDRFSAQQFSDYHSELNMSSLELGDSALYFCASSLTQGEAFFGQGTRLTVV.

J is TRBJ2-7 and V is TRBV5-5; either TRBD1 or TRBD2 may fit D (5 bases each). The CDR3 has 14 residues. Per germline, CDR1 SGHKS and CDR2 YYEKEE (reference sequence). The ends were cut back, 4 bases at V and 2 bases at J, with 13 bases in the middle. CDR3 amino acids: CASSVDGGAYEQYF. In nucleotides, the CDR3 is TGTGCCAGCAGCGTAGATGGGGGTGCCTACGAGCAGTACTTC.

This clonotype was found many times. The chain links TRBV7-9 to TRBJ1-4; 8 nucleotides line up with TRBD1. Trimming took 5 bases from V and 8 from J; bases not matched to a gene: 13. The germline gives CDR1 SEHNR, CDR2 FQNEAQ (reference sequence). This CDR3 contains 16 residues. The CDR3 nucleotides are TGTGCCAGCAGCAACCAGACAGGGGCCTTCGGCGAAAAACTGTTTTTT. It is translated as CASSNQTGAFGEKLFF.

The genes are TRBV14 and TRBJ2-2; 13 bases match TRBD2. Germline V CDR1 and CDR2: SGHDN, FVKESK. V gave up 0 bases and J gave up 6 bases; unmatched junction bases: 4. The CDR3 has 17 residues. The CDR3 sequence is CASSQDIGLAGAGELFF. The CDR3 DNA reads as TGTGCCAGCAGCCAAGATATAGGACTAGCGGGGGCCGGGGAGCTGTTTTTT.

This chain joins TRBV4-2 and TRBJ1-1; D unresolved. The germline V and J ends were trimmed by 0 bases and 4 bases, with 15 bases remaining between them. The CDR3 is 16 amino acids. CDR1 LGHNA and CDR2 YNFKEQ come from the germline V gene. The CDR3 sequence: CASSQEGPGYSTEAFF. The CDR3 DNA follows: TGTGCCAGCAGCCAAGAAGGTCCGGGTTACAGCACTGAAGCTTTCTTT.

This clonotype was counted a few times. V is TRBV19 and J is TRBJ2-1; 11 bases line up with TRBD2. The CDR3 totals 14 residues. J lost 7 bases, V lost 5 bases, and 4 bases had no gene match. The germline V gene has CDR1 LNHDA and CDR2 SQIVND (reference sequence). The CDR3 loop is CASSLAGGPNEQFF. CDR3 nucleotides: TGTGCCAGTAGTTTAGCGGGAGGGCCAAATGAGCAGTTCTTC.

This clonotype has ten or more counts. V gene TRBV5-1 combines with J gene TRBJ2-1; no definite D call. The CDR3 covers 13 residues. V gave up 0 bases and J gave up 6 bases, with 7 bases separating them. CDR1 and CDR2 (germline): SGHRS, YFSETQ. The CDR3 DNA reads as TGCGCCAGCAGCTTGGAAGCAGTCAATGAGCAGTTCTTC. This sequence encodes CASSLEAVNEQFF.

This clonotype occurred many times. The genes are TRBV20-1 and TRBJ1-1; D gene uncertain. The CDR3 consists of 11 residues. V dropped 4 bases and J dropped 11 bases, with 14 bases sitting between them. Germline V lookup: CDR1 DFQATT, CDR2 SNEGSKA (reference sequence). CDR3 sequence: CSANEELRAFF. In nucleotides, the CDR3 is TGCAGTGCTAACGAGGAACTTCGGGCTTTCTTT.

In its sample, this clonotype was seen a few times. As DNA, the CDR3 is TGTGCCGCTGGGGTCGGACAGGGGTCCTACGAGCAGTACGTC. Translated, it gives CAAGVGQGSYEQYV. The chain uses TRBV6-1 and TRBJ2-7, with TRBD1 identical over 9 bases. The length of the CDR3 is 14 residues. CDR1 MNHNS and CDR2 SASEGT come from the germline V gene. Trimming took 11 bases from V and 1 from J; bases not matched to a gene: 9.

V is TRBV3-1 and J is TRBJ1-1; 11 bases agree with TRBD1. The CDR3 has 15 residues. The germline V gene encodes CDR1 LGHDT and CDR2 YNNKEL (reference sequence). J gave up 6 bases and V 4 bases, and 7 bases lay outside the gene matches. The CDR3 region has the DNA TGTGCCAGCAGCCCGGACAGGGGGCTGATCGCTGAAGCTTTCTTT. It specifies CASSPDRGLIAEAFF.

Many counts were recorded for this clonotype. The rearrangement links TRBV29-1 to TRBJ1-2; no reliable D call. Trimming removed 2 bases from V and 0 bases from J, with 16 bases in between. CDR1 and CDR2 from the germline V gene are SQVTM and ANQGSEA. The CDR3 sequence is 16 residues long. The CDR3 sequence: CSVEFGGPKPNYGYTF. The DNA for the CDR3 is TGCAGCGTTGAATTTGGAGGGCCAAAACCTAACTATGGCTACACCTTC.

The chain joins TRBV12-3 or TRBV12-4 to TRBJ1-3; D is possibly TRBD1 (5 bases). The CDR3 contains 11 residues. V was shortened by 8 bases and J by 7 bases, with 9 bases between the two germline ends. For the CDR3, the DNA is TGTGCCAGCTTCGGGGGGAACACCATATATTTT. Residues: CASFGGNTIYF.

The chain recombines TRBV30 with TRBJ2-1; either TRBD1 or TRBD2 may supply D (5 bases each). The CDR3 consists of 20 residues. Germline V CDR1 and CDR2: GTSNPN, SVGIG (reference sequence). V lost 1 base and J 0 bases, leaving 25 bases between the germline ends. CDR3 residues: CAWSGSGQDNRQLSYNEQFF. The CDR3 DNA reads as TGTGCCTGGAGTGGGTCGGGGCAGGACAATCGACAACTCTCCTACAATGAGCAGTTCTTC. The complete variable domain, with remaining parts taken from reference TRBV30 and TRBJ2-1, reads SQTIHQWPATLVQPVGSPLSLECTVEGTSNPNLYWYRQAAGRGLQLLFYSVGIGQISSEVPQNLSASRPQDRQFILSSKKLLLSDSGFYLCAWSGSGQDNRQLSYNEQFFGPGTRLTVL.

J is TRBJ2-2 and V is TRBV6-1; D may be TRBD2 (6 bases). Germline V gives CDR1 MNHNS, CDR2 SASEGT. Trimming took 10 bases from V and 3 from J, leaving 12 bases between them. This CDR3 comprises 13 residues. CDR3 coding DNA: TGTGCCACCCCTTGGGGGGACACCGGGGAGCTGTTTTTT. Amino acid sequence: CATPWGDTGELFF.

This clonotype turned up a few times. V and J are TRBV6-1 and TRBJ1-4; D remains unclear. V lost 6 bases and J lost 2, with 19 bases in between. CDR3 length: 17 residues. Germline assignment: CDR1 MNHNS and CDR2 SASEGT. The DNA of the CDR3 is TGTGCCAGCAGCCTCTCCGCCGGGTCGGGGACTAATGAAAAACTGTTTTTT. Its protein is CASSLSAGSGTNEKLFF.

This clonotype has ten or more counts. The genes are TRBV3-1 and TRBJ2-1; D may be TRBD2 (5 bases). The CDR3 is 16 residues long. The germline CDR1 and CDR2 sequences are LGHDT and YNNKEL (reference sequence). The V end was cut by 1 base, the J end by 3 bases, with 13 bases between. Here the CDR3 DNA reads TGTGCCAGCAGCCAAGCTGAGGGAAGATACTACAATGAGCAGTTCTTC. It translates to CASSQAEGRYYNEQFF.

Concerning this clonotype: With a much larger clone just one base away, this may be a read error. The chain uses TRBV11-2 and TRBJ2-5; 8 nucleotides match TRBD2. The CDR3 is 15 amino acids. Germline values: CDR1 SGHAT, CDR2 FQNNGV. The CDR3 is CASSTHSGSRETLYF. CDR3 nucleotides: TGTGCCAGCAGCACACACAGCGGGAGTAGGGAGACCCTGTACTTC.

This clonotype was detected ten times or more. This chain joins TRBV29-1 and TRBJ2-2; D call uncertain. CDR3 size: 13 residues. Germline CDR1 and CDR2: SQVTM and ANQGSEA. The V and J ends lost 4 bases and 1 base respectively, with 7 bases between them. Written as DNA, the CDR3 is TGCAGCGTTGTGGTAGAGAACACCGGGGAGCTGTTTTTT. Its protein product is CSVVVENTGELFF.

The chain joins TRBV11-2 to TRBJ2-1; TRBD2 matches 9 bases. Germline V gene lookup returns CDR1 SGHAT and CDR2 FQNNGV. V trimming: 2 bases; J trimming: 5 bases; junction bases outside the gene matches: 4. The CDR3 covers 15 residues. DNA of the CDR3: TGTGCCAGCAGCTTATCGCCTAGCGGGAACAATGAGCAGTTCTTC. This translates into CASSLSPSGNNEQFF. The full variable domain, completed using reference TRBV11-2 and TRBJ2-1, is EAGVAQSPRYKIIEKRQSVAFWCNPISGHATLYWYQQILGQGPKLLIQFQNNGVVDDSQLPKDRFSAERLKGVDSTLKIQPAKLEDSAVYLCASSLSPSGNNEQFFGPGTRLTVL.

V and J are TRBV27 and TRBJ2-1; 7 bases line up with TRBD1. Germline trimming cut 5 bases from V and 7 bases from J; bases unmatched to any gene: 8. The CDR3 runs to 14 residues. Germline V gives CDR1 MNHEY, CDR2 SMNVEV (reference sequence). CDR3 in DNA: TGTGCCAGCAGTACCTACGGACAGGCGAATGAGCAGTTCTTC. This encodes CASSTYGQANEQFF.

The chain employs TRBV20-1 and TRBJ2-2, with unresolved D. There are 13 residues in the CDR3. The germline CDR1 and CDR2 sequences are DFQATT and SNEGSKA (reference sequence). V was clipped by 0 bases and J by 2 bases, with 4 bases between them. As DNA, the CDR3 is TGCAGTGCTAGAGATTTTAACACCGGGGAGCTGTTTTTT. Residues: CSARDFNTGELFF.

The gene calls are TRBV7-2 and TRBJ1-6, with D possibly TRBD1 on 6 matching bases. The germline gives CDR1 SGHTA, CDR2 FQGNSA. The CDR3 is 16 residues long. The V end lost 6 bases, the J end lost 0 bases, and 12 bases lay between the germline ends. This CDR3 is CASRLTGTSYNSPLHF. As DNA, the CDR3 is TGTGCCAGCAGGCTTACAGGGACCTCCTATAATTCACCCCTCCACTTT.

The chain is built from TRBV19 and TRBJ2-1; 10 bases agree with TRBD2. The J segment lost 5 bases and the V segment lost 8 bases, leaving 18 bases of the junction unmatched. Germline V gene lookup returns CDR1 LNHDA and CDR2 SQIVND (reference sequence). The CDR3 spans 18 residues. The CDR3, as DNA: TGTGCCAGTTCCATCCTTCCGGGACTAGCGTACAAGGACAATGAGCAGTTCTTC. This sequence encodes CASSILPGLAYKDNEQFF.

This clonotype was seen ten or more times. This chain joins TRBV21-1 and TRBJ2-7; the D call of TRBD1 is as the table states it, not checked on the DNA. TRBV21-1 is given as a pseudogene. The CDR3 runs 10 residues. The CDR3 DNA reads TGTGCCAGCAGCAAGGGGACAGGGAGCGTC. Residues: CASSKGTGSV.

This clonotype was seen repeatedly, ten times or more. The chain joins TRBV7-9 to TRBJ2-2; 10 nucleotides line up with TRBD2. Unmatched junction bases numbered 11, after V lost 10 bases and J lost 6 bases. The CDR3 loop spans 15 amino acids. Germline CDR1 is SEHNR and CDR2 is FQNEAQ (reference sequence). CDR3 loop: CATDQPGTSAGELFF. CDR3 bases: TGTGCCACAGATCAACCTGGGACTAGCGCCGGGGAGCTGTTTTTT.

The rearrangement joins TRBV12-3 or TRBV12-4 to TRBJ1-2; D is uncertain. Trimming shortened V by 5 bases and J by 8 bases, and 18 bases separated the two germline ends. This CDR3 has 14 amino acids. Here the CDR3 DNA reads TGTGCCAGCAGTCTAATGACAAGTGGCTACGGCTACACCTTC. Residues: CASSLMTSGYGYTF.

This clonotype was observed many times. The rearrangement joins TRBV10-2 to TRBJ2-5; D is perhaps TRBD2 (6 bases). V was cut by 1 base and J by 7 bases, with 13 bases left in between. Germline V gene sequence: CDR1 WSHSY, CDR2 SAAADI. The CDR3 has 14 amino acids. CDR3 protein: CASSEWREKGTQYF. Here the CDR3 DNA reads TGCGCCAGCAGTGAGTGGAGGGAGAAGGGGACCCAGTACTTC.

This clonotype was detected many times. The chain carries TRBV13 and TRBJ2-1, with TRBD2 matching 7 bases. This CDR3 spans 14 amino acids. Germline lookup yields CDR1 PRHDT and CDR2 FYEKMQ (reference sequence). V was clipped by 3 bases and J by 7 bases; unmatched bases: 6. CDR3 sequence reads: CASSFGGRENEQFF. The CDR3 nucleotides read TGTGCCAGCAGCTTCGGCGGGAGAGAAAATGAGCAGTTCTTC.

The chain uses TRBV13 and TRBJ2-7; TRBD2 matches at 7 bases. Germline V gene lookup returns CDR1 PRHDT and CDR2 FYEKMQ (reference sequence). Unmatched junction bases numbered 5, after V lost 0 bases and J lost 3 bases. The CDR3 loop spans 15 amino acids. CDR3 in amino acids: CASSLGLASGYEQYF. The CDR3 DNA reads TGTGCCAGCAGCTTAGGCCTGGCTAGCGGCTACGAGCAGTACTTC.

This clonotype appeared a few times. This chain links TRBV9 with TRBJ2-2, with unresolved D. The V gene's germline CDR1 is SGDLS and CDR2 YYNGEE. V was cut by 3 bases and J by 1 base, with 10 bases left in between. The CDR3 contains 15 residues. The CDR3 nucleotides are TGTGCCAGCAGCGCCTCTCACAGGAACACCGGGGAGCTGTTTTTT. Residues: CASSASHRNTGELFF.